The clone carrying this T cell receptor beta chain has more than one count but fewer than ten. Its antigen is still unknown. This sample is part of a study of cytomegalovirus exposure and HLA in healthy donors. The PCR was carried out with 60 Vbeta primers and 13 Jbeta primers. The protocol was immunoSEQ multiplex PCR, while the TCRdb copy is restricted to in-frame clones and leaves out a portion. This sample carries 180,000 or so clones, nearly 80% of them seen once, and the ten largest clones take approximately 2.6%. Study-level findings and limits: After further analysis at a later stage, 16,951 TCR beta sequences were associated with HLA alleles at 0.05 false discovery rate.

Sequencing input: PBMCs. This clonotype was sampled from a female donor in good health and CMV-seronegative.

CDR3 in DNA: TGTGCCAGCAGCTACTCATCGGTCGCTGGAAACACCATATATTTT. The encoded protein is CASSYSSVAGNTIYF. This chain joins TRBV7-9 and TRBJ1-3; D call uncertain. V lost 4 bases and J 2 bases, leaving 12 bases between the germline ends. The CDR3 has 15 residues. Germline V gene lookup returns CDR1 SEHNR and CDR2 FQNEAQ (reference sequence).